What follows is one TCR beta chain and its context. This clone was observed a handful of times. The antigen it binds to is not known. Base qualities were left out, and no much larger clone turns up one base away. From its cysteine to its phenylalanine, the CDR3 spans 16 amino acids. Only the CDR3 DNA is retained, 48 bases long and in frame from the first base. CDR1 SGHDT and CDR2 YYEEEE were looked up in the germline V gene. The junction shows trimming of 3 bases on V and 4 bases on J, and the gene matches do not reach 11 bases of it. The library was made by the immunoSEQ multiplex PCR assay. For the multiplex PCR, a mixture combining 60 forward primers for TCR Vbeta segments and 13 reverse primers for TCR Jbeta segments was used. The CDR3 region of rearranged TCR beta genes was amplified from genomic DNA by a multiplex PCR assay. The amplified TCR beta libraries were sequenced on the Illumina HiSeq System as 87-base-pair reads. Per the authors' processing: In a later analysis, 70 million to 95 million unique TCR beta chains were counted across the approximately 640 repertoires, and roughly 10 million of these chains were shared by at least two donors. Raw reads were error-corrected and collapsed into unique sequences by a nearest-neighbor algorithm in which closely related sequences were merged to remove PCR and sequencing errors. To assign V, D and J gene segments, CDR3 sequences were aligned to IMGT reference sequences. For a sequence to be retained, a match of at least six nucleotides was required to both a V gene segment and a J gene segment. Rearrangements were classified as productive when the CDR3 lacked stop codons and remained in frame with V and J, and all other rearrangements were classified as non-productive. CDR3 was defined by IMGT convention, running from the second conserved V-encoded cysteine to the conserved J-encoded phenylalanine. The earlier analysis of fewer than 750 of the donors excluded sequences that lacked an unambiguous match to a single V gene segment. In an earlier analysis of approximately 590 of the donors, a V segment was called functional when productive rearrangements were above 56.7%, and segregating when the standard deviation between donors exceeded 5%. A statistical classification framework was developed to diagnose cytomegalovirus status using the catalog of TCR beta chain sequences. In a later analysis, V and J genes were assigned by comparing TCR nucleotide sequences against IMGT/GENE-DB human TR gene sequences. Using the TCRdist pipeline, a later analysis assigned CDR3 sequences along with most-parsimonious VDJ recombination scenarios. A later analysis defined each TCR beta chain by its CDR3 amino acid sequence plus V-gene family, and excluded reads lacking a unique V-gene family. As a way to deal with suspected cross-contamination and a sequencing artifact, a later analysis dropped roughly 620 nucleotide sequences that were highly shared and had low generation probability. In a later analysis, a clonal expansion index was calculated for each public chain from normalized within-repertoire ranks of inferred template counts. Generation probabilities in a later analysis came from a VDJ recombination model fitted to out-of-frame rearrangements, and those results were checked against IGoR. In a later analysis, hypergeometric tests were used to score TCR-TCR, TCR-HLA and TCR-CMV co-occurrence, with a repertoire-size bias correction applied to TCR pairs. To estimate false discovery rates, a later analysis permuted the HLA or CMV assignments 20 times. In a later analysis, co-occurring TCRs were grouped with DBSCAN, and TCRdist sequence similarity was added when clustering was performed within HLA-allele-positive subsets. Repertoires with fewer than 30,000 or more than 120,000 public chains, plus five repertoires with anomalous nucleotide sharing, were excluded from co-occurrence clustering. As stored in TCRdb, this immuneACCESS dataset retains in-frame rearrangements with V and J assigned. A fraction of the clones does not appear; measured against another copy, unresolved V genes explain less than half of the discrepancy, and the remainder lacks a known reason. The V and J calls and clone size are taken from that table; D and trimming were inferred from the DNA. This sample is represented by 100,000 to 150,000 clones; about two thirds of them were singletons. The top ten clonotypes cover 3% to 4.5% of the sample.

The entry originates in a study of cytomegalovirus exposure and HLA in healthy donors (dated by TCRdb to 2015 to 2018). At the level of the whole study: In an earlier analysis of 550 to 750 of the donors, 276 Gb of sequence data and 90 million to 120 million unique TCR beta sequences from 150 million to 200 million T cells were reported. The study aimed to test whether cataloging public T cell receptors could reveal signatures of past pathogen exposure. High-throughput TCR immunosequencing, statistical association of individual TCRs with disease status, and machine learning were combined to predict cytomegalovirus infection status. The later analysis used no new phenotypic data to find candidate immune exposures, relying instead on TCR beta sequences and their occurrence across donors. In a later analysis, previously published TCR beta repertoires from several hundred donors were re-analyzed and high-resolution HLA genotyping was added so that TCR occurrence patterns could be studied. The study used immunosequencing to profile the T cell repertoires of around 600 subjects and linked those repertoires to cytomegalovirus serostatus. In an earlier analysis of 587 of the donors, high-throughput TCR beta sequencing was used to judge whether each TCR beta V gene segment behaved as functional or pseudogenic. Across some 400 genotyped donors of the cohort, an average of approximately 240,000 unique TCR beta nucleotide sequences per donor were sequenced, and approximately 17% of those sequences were non-productive. All discovery cohort repertoires had been generated on a single sequencing platform. An early release covering approximately 600 HLA-typed donors comprised 300 to 350 gigabases of sequencing data and around 86 million unique TCR sequences. Alongside the repertoire data, information on donor age, sex, ethnicity and CMV serostatus was compiled. Typing coverage differed by locus: A, B, C, DRB1 and DQB1 were typed in roughly 629-630 donors, DQA1 in 522, DPA1 in 600 to 610, and DPB1 in just under 490. A later genetic analysis took genome-wide SNP genotypes for about three fifths of the 666 donors and used that subset as a discovery cohort. Roughly 5 DR-DQ haplotypes were treated as single units for association and clustering because of strong linkage in the cohort. Of the roughly 400 genotyped donors, 81% fell in the genetic ancestry cluster associated with self-reported Caucasian donors. Both class I and class II loci were covered by HLA typing, at four-digit resolution. Along with the 666-subject first cohort, a separate validation cohort of about 110 different subjects was used.

Points the paper makes about the study in general: A cluster of highly shared sequence variants was judged likely to be a technical artifact of the sequencing pipeline. The classifier was reported to diagnose cytomegalovirus status with high specificity and sensitivity in both the original cohort and the validation cohort. It was suggested by the authors that the approach could potentially be generalized to other disease states and immunological phenotypes. An earlier analysis of approximately 500 of the donors showed that most TCR beta V segments appeared in productive rearrangements either about 87% or about 30% of the time, which broadly matched IMGT annotations. A further reported finding was that TCR beta sequences accurately predicted the HLA-A and HLA-B alleles for most subjects in the first cohort. Most TCR sequences were observed very rarely across donors, whereas some public TCRs were present in many individuals. Compared with equally common non-associated chains, HLA-associated TCR beta chains in a later analysis were more clonally expanded and had lower generation probabilities. V-gene and J-gene trimming of TCR beta chains was associated with a missense DCLRE1C variant in a later genetic analysis, and the association was replicated in an independent cohort. Some IMGT-functional V segments, including TRBV6-2 and TRBV6-3, could not be told apart with the 87-base-pair reads, so those segments were excluded. Several of the top co-occurrence clusters appeared to be linked to parvovirus B19, influenza, CMV and Epstein-Barr virus, according to a later analysis. In a later analysis, over 15,000 TCR beta sequences were associated with specific HLA alleles at a false discovery rate of 0.05. A later analysis found that most CMV-associated TCR beta chains appeared HLA-restricted, with HLA associations seemingly driven largely by CMV exposure. Presence/absence analyses assumed roughly uniform sequencing depth across donors, an assumption that may not hold. In a later genetic analysis, fewer N-insertions in productive TCRs were reported among donors in an Asian-associated ancestry cluster than the roughly 670-donor mean. For the cohort, immune exposure information was limited to CMV serostatus. When HLA alleles, especially DR and DQ, strongly co-occurred, TCR associations were difficult to assign to individual alleles. In vitro tests confirmed that a few of the cytomegalovirus-associated TCR beta chains recognize cytomegalovirus antigens. A total of roughly 160 TCR beta chains were listed by the study as associated with cytomegalovirus. Over 15 rarely observed V segments, including chromosome 9 orphons, were excluded from the earlier analysis of just under 600 of the donors because counts were too low. This cohort had only TCR beta chains sequenced, and the lack of alpha or paired-chain data limited which features could be detected. Because HLA typing was unavailable for some donors at each locus, only the typed subset was used in association tests. Linkage disequilibrium might explain the correlated functional status among segregating V segments, but an unknown experimental factor could not be excluded. According to a later analysis, TCR association rates differed among HLA loci, with DRB1 alleles showing the most associated TCRs and HLA-C alleles showing the fewest.

The cohort comprised fewer than 750 healthy bone marrow donors. All cohort members were sampled while nominally healthy, although unrecorded immune exposures were likely present. The donor tested CMV seronegative and was one of the 352 seronegative cohort members. Each donor provided a peripheral blood sample, and peripheral blood mononuclear cells were used for TCR beta sequencing. Genomic DNA was extracted from the blood cell samples with the Qiagen DNeasy Blood Extraction Kit. This TCR was recovered from a man aged 25-40 years in good health and CMV-seronegative. The sequence joins TRBV5-6 to TRBJ1-2, and TRBD1 aligns with 8 junction nucleotides. The specimen sequenced was PBMCs. The DNA sequence is as follows: TGTGCCAGCAGCTCCGGATTTACAGGGGGACCCTATGGCTACACCTTC. This codes for CASSSGFTGGPYGYTF.